The clone carrying this T cell receptor (beta chain) was detected only a few times. Its antigen is unknown. This entry comes from a study of healthy donors' naive CD4 and CD8 T cells. Study-wide results and caveats: The study did not address homeostatic proliferation effects in naive T cells.

V dropped 3 bases and J dropped 5 bases, with 11 bases sitting between them. The germline V gene encodes CDR1 MNHEY and CDR2 SVGAGI. CDR3 size: 13 residues. A linear amplification protocol produced the TCR libraries from 450 to 500 ng of total RNA. TCRdb called the reads again in MiXCR, with one record for every CDR3 protein. This table has approximately 180,000 distinct CDR3 sequences, around 74% appearing once. This clonotype was obtained from a pool of human donors in good health; the sample pools cells from several healthy donors. The source material was naive CD4+ and CD8+ T cells sorted from blood, pooled from several donors. This chain joins TRBV6-5 and TRBJ2-7; a weak D match, TRBD2 (5 bases). CDR3 amino acids: CASSYSGSHEQYF. CDR3 nucleotide sequence: TGTGCCAGCAGTTATTCGGGAAGCCACGAGCAGTACTTC.